The rows below give T cell receptor beta chains drawn from one sample of a study of cytomegalovirus exposure and HLA in healthy donors. Produced via immunoSEQ multiplex PCR; TCRdb's table is partial and in-frame only. The data show about 190,000 clones, 75% to 85% seen once. The material sequenced was PBMCs. The receptors originated from a woman between 25 and 40 years old in good health and CMV-seropositive. Both conserved end residues are part of each CDR3. The D gene is left open where the match is weak. Where a row states a size, it is once, few, many or the class of an expanded clone; other rows omit it.

j_call: TRBJ2-7; clone_size: few; v_call: TRBV7-9; d_call: TRBD2; cdr3_aa: CSSSLGGLAGAMYF; cdr3_nt: TGTTCCAGCAGCTTGGGGGGACTAGCGGGAGCGATGTACTTC
j_call: TRBJ2-1; clone_size: -; v_call: TRBV7-2; d_call: TRBD2; cdr3_aa: CASSFGSGGAYNEQFF; cdr3_nt: TGTGCCAGCAGCTTCGGGAGCGGGGGGGCGTACAATGAGCAGTTCTTC
j_call: TRBJ2-1; clone_size: few; v_call: TRBV5-4; d_call: -; cdr3_aa: CASSLATGRGEQFF; cdr3_nt: TGTGCCAGCAGCTTGGCGACAGGGCGGGGTGAGCAGTTCTTC
j_call: TRBJ1-2; clone_size: -; v_call: TRBV19; d_call: TRBD1; cdr3_aa: CASSSSDRSYGYTF; cdr3_nt: TGTGCCAGTAGTTCCTCGGACAGGTCTTATGGCTACACCTTC
j_call: TRBJ1-1; clone_size: -; v_call: TRBV11-1; d_call: TRBD1; cdr3_aa: CASSSGTGGIDTEAFF; cdr3_nt: TGTGCCAGCAGCTCCGGGACAGGGGGGATCGACACTGAAGCTTTCTTT
j_call: TRBJ2-7; clone_size: -; v_call: TRBV11-2; d_call: TRBD1; cdr3_aa: CASSLTGTGVDEQYF; cdr3_nt: TGTGCCAGCAGCTTAACCGGGACAGGGGTCGACGAGCAGTACTTC
j_call: TRBJ2-7; clone_size: -; v_call: TRBV27; d_call: -; cdr3_aa: CASSLGANRQYF; cdr3_nt: TGTGCCAGCAGTTTAGGGGCAAATCGGCAGTACTTC
j_call: TRBJ2-3; clone_size: once; v_call: TRBV19; d_call: TRBD2; cdr3_aa: CASSILAGAITDTQYF; cdr3_nt: TGTGCCAGTAGTATTCTAGCGGGAGCGATCACAGATACGCAGTATTTT
j_call: TRBJ2-1; clone_size: -; v_call: TRBV4-1; d_call: TRBD2; cdr3_aa: CASSQVIAGGLDEQFF; cdr3_nt: TGCGCCAGCAGCCAAGTAATTGCGGGAGGGCTGGATGAGCAGTTCTTC
j_call: TRBJ2-3; clone_size: -; v_call: TRBV7-3; d_call: TRBD2; cdr3_aa: CASSQRSGPQREGTDTQYF; cdr3_nt: TGTGCCAGCAGCCAAAGGAGTGGCCCACAGCGGGAAGGGACAGATACGCAGTATTTT
j_call: TRBJ2-7; clone_size: many; v_call: TRBV2; d_call: -; cdr3_aa: CASSRSLGAVVEQYF; cdr3_nt: TGTGCCAGCAGTCGTTCGTTGGGGGCCGTTGTGGAGCAGTACTTC
j_call: TRBJ1-3; clone_size: -; v_call: TRBV5-6; d_call: TRBD1; cdr3_aa: CASSPGTGGDSGNTIYF; cdr3_nt: TGTGCCAGCAGCCCCGGGACAGGTGGAGACTCTGGAAACACCATATATTTT
j_call: TRBJ2-5; clone_size: -; v_call: TRBV27; d_call: -; cdr3_aa: CASSTDRRPGETQYF; cdr3_nt: TGTGCCAGCAGTACGGACCGTCGACCAGGGGAGACCCAGTACTTC
j_call: TRBJ1-2; clone_size: -; v_call: TRBV7-3; d_call: TRBD1; cdr3_aa: CASRPGQGNYGYTF; cdr3_nt: TGTGCCAGCAGACCCGGACAGGGGAACTATGGCTACACCTTC
j_call: TRBJ2-7; clone_size: -; v_call: TRBV15; d_call: -; cdr3_aa: CATSSYRFYEQYF; cdr3_nt: TGTGCCACCAGCAGTTACAGGTTCTACGAGCAGTACTTC
j_call: TRBJ2-2; clone_size: -; v_call: TRBV7-9; d_call: -; cdr3_aa: CASRSQRGPAGVAGELFF; cdr3_nt: TGTGCCAGCAGATCCCAGAGGGGGCCAGCGGGAGTAGCCGGGGAGCTGTTTTTT
j_call: TRBJ2-5; clone_size: -; v_call: TRBV19; d_call: -; cdr3_aa: CASSWAAAPRETQYF; cdr3_nt: TGTGCCAGTAGTTGGGCAGCGGCCCCCAGGGAGACCCAGTACTTC
j_call: TRBJ2-2; clone_size: -; v_call: TRBV7-9; d_call: -; cdr3_aa: CASSLLRGAGELFF; cdr3_nt: TGTGCCAGCAGCTTACTACGGGGTGCCGGGGAGCTGTTTTTT
j_call: TRBJ1-6; clone_size: -; v_call: TRBV6-5; d_call: TRBD1; cdr3_aa: CASTYGDSDRSPLHF; cdr3_nt: TGTGCCAGCACTTACGGGGACAGTGATCGGTCACCCCTCCACTTT
j_call: TRBJ1-4; clone_size: -; v_call: TRBV5-6; d_call: -; cdr3_aa: CASSLGGVGEKLFF; cdr3_nt: TGTGCCAGCAGCTTGGGGGGGGTCGGCGAAAAACTGTTTTTT
j_call: TRBJ2-7; clone_size: -; v_call: TRBV11-3; d_call: -; cdr3_aa: CASSSLTVSYEQYF; cdr3_nt: TGTGCCAGCAGCTCCCTTACAGTATCCTACGAGCAGTACTTC
j_call: TRBJ1-2; clone_size: -; v_call: TRBV6-6; d_call: -; cdr3_aa: CASSYTPTGLKVGYTF; cdr3_nt: TGTGCCAGCAGTTACACCCCGACAGGCCTCAAGGTCGGCTACACCTTC
j_call: TRBJ2-1; clone_size: -; v_call: TRBV9; d_call: TRBD2; cdr3_aa: CASSASGTNHNEQFF; cdr3_nt: TGTGCCAGCAGCGCTTCCGGGACTAACCACAATGAGCAGTTCTTC
j_call: TRBJ1-2; clone_size: -; v_call: TRBV27; d_call: -; cdr3_aa: CASSPRGFPRNGYTF; cdr3_nt: TGTGCCAGCAGTCCCCGGGGTTTTCCCAGGAATGGCTACACCTTC
j_call: TRBJ2-5; clone_size: -; v_call: TRBV18; d_call: -; cdr3_aa: CASSSKTGIQETQYF; cdr3_nt: TGTGCCAGCTCATCTAAAACAGGGATCCAAGAGACCCAGTACTTC
j_call: TRBJ2-7; clone_size: -; v_call: TRBV6-5; d_call: TRBD2; cdr3_aa: CASKALTSGSYEQYF; cdr3_nt: TGTGCCAGCAAGGCTCTGACTAGCGGGTCCTACGAGCAGTACTTC
j_call: TRBJ1-1; clone_size: -; v_call: TRBV10-3; d_call: -; cdr3_aa: CAISDARGAEAFF; cdr3_nt: TGTGCCATCAGTGACGCACGGGGGGCTGAAGCTTTCTTT
j_call: TRBJ2-5; clone_size: -; v_call: TRBV7-8; d_call: TRBD2; cdr3_aa: CASIFSRVAGGRAGETQYF; cdr3_nt: TGTGCCAGCATCTTCTCCCGGGTAGCGGGGGGCCGCGCGGGGGAGACCCAGTACTTC
j_call: TRBJ2-5; clone_size: -; v_call: TRBV27; d_call: TRBD1; cdr3_aa: CASSFTFDRGETQYF; cdr3_nt: TGTGCCAGCAGTTTCACCTTCGACAGGGGAGAGACCCAGTACTTC
j_call: TRBJ1-5; clone_size: few; v_call: TRBV2; d_call: -; cdr3_aa: CASSASTPDQPQHF; cdr3_nt: TGTGCCAGCAGTGCGTCGACACCTGATCAGCCCCAGCATTTT
j_call: TRBJ2-5; clone_size: -; v_call: TRBV27; d_call: -; cdr3_aa: CASSLEGGLGETQYF; cdr3_nt: TGTGCCAGCAGTTTAGAGGGGGGGCTCGGAGAGACCCAGTACTTC
j_call: TRBJ2-7; clone_size: -; v_call: TRBV28; d_call: -; cdr3_aa: CASSLVVAKYEQYF; cdr3_nt: TGTGCCAGCAGTTTGGTTGTAGCGAAATACGAGCAGTACTTC
j_call: TRBJ2-7; clone_size: -; v_call: TRBV11-2; d_call: TRBD2; cdr3_aa: CASSAPGLAGGPHRGEQYF; cdr3_nt: TGTGCCAGCAGCGCACCGGGACTAGCGGGGGGACCCCACCGGGGGGAGCAGTACTTC
j_call: TRBJ1-1; clone_size: once; v_call: TRBV13; d_call: -; cdr3_aa: CASSLTANTEAFF; cdr3_nt: TGTGCCAGCAGCTTAACAGCGAACACTGAAGCTTTCTTT
j_call: TRBJ2-2; clone_size: -; v_call: TRBV4-3; d_call: -; cdr3_aa: CASSQEGLPTGELFF; cdr3_nt: TGCGCCAGCAGCCAAGAAGGACTCCCCACCGGGGAGCTGTTTTTT
j_call: TRBJ2-1; clone_size: few; v_call: TRBV7-9; d_call: TRBD2; cdr3_aa: CASSPRGVAGATYNEQFF; cdr3_nt: TGTGCCAGCAGCCCCCGAGGAGTAGCGGGGGCGACCTACAATGAGCAGTTCTTC
j_call: TRBJ1-3; clone_size: -; v_call: TRBV19; d_call: -; cdr3_aa: CASRSGGSGNTIYF; cdr3_nt: TGTGCCAGTAGGTCAGGAGGCTCTGGAAACACCATATATTTT
j_call: TRBJ2-5; clone_size: -; v_call: TRBV11-1; d_call: -; cdr3_aa: CASSPDGEETQYF; cdr3_nt: TGTGCCAGCAGCCCAGACGGGGAAGAGACCCAGTACTTC
j_call: TRBJ2-4; clone_size: -; v_call: TRBV5-6; d_call: TRBD1; cdr3_aa: CASSYHLTRQGTWYF; cdr3_nt: TGTGCCAGCAGCTACCATCTCACCCGACAGGGAACTTGGTACTTC
j_call: TRBJ2-1; clone_size: once; v_call: TRBV6-1; d_call: -; cdr3_aa: CASTLTRTHEQFF; cdr3_nt: TGTGCCAGCACTCTCACTAGGACCCATGAGCAGTTCTTC
j_call: TRBJ2-6; clone_size: -; v_call: TRBV6-5; d_call: -; cdr3_aa: CASSYFGSGANVLTF; cdr3_nt: TGTGCCAGCAGTTACTTCGGCTCTGGGGCCAACGTCCTGACTTTC
j_call: TRBJ2-3; clone_size: -; v_call: TRBV1; d_call: -; cdr3_aa: CTSSHRRTRHTDTQYF; cdr3_nt: TGCACCAGCAGCCACCGTAGGACTAGGCACACAGATACGCAGTATTTT
j_call: TRBJ2-1; clone_size: few; v_call: TRBV6-5; d_call: TRBD2; cdr3_aa: CASSYSLAGMHEQFF; cdr3_nt: TGTGCCAGCAGTTACTCCCTAGCGGGAATGCATGAGCAGTTCTTC
j_call: TRBJ2-7; clone_size: once; v_call: TRBV30; d_call: TRBD1; cdr3_aa: CAWSRGLTYEQYF; cdr3_nt: TGTGCCTGGAGTAGGGGGCTGACCTACGAGCAGTACTTC
j_call: TRBJ2-2; clone_size: -; v_call: TRBV28; d_call: -; cdr3_aa: CASSSPQGSNTGELFF; cdr3_nt: TGTGCCAGCAGTTCGCCCCAGGGGTCGAACACCGGGGAGCTGTTTTTT
j_call: TRBJ2-2; clone_size: -; v_call: TRBV5-1; d_call: TRBD1; cdr3_aa: CASSSAGGLNTGELFF; cdr3_nt: TGCGCCAGCAGCTCGGCAGGGGGCCTGAACACCGGGGAGCTGTTTTTT
j_call: TRBJ1-6; clone_size: -; v_call: TRBV7-9; d_call: -; cdr3_aa: CASSSEDSENSPLHF; cdr3_nt: TGTGCCAGCAGCTCGGAGGACAGCGAAAATTCACCCCTCCACTTT
j_call: TRBJ1-2; clone_size: -; v_call: TRBV1; d_call: -; cdr3_aa: CTSSQIPGQGCNYGYTF; cdr3_nt: TGCACCAGCAGCCAAATCCCGGGACAGGGGTGCAACTATGGCTACACCTTC
j_call: TRBJ2-1; clone_size: once; v_call: TRBV9; d_call: TRBD2; cdr3_aa: CASSVASGGSSYNEQFF; cdr3_nt: TGTGCCAGCAGCGTAGCTAGCGGGGGTAGCTCCTACAATGAGCAGTTCTTC
j_call: TRBJ1-2; clone_size: -; v_call: TRBV5-6; d_call: -; cdr3_aa: CASSLEGVFVYTF; cdr3_nt: TGTGCCAGCAGCTTGGAGGGGGTTTTTGTTTACACCTTC